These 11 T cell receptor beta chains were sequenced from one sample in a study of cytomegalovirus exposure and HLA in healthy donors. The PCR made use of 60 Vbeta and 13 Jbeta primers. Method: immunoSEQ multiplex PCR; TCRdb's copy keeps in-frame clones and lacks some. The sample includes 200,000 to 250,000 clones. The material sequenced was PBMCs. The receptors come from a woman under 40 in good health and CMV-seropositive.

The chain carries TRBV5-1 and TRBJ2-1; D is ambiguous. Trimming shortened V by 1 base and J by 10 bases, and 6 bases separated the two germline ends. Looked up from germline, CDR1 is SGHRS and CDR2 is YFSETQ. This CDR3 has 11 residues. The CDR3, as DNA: TGCGCCAGCAGCTTGAACGGGGAGCAGTTCTTC. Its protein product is CASSLNGEQFF.

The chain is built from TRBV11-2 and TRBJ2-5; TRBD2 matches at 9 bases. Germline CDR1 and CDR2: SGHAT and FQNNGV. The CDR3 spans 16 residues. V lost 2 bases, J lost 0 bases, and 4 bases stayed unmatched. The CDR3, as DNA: TGTGCCAGCAGCTTAAGCCTAGCGGGGTACCAAGAGACCCAGTACTTC. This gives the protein CASSLSLAGYQETQYF. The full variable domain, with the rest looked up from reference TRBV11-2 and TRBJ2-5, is EAGVAQSPRYKIIEKRQSVAFWCNPISGHATLYWYQQILGQGPKLLIQFQNNGVVDDSQLPKDRFSAERLKGVDSTLKIQPAKLEDSAVYLCASSLSLAGYQETQYFGPGTRLLVL.

The CDR3 nucleotides read TGTGCCAGCAGTTACTCAGCGACAGGGGGGTACGAGACCCAGTACTTC. Amino acids: CASSYSATGGYETQYF. The chain recombines TRBV6-5 with TRBJ2-5; TRBD1 matches 9 bases. The germline V gene encodes CDR1 MNHEY and CDR2 SVGAGI. The ends lost 0 bases at V and 5 bases at J; junction bases unmatched: 7. The CDR3 consists of 16 residues.

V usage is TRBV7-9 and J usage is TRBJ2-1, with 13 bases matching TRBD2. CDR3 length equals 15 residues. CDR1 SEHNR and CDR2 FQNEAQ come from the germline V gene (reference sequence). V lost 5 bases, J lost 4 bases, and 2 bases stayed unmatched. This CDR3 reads CASSRTSGRYNEQFF. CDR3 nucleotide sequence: TGTGCCAGCAGCCGGACTAGCGGGAGATACAATGAGCAGTTCTTC.

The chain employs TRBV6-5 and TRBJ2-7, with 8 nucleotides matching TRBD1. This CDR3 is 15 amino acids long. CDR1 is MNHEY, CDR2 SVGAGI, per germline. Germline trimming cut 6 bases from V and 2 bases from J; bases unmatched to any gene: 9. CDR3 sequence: CASRAGTGDTYEQYF. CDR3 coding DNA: TGTGCCAGCAGGGCCGGGACAGGAGATACCTACGAGCAGTACTTC.

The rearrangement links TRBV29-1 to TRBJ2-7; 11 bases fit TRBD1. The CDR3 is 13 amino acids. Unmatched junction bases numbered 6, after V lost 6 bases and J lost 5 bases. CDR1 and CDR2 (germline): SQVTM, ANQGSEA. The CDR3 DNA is TGCAGCGTGAAAGGACAGGGGGCTGACGAGCAGTACTTC. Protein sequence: CSVKGQGADEQYF.

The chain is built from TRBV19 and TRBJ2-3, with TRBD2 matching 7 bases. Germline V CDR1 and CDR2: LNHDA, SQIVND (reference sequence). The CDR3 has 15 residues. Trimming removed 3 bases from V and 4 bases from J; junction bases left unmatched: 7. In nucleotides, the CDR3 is TGTGCCAGTAGTATTTGGCGGGAGAGTTCAGATACGCAGTATTTT. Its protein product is CASSIWRESSDTQYF.

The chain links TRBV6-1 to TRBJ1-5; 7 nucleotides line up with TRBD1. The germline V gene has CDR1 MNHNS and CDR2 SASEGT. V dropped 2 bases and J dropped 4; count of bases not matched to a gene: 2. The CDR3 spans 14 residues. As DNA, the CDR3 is TGTGCCAGCAGTGAAAGACAGGGTAATCAGCCCCAGCATTTT. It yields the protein CASSERQGNQPQHF.

The CDR3 sequence: CSVQANLNTEAFF. The CDR3 DNA sequence: TGCAGCGTTCAGGCTAACCTGAACACTGAAGCTTTCTTT. The V call is TRBV29-1, the J call TRBJ1-1, with unresolved D. The CDR3 spans 13 residues. The V gene's germline CDR1 is SQVTM and CDR2 ANQGSEA. V lost 5 bases and J 0 bases, leaving 10 bases between the germline ends.

The CDR3 DNA is TGTGCCAGCTTGGGGGGGACTCAGGGTTTGGCTGAAGCTTTCTTT. It translates to CASLGGTQGLAEAFF. The rearrangement joins TRBV18 to TRBJ1-1; D may be TRBD1 (5 bases). The CDR3 spans 15 residues. V dropped 7 bases and J dropped 6 bases, with 21 bases sitting between them. The germline CDR1 and CDR2 sequences are KGHSH and LQKENI.

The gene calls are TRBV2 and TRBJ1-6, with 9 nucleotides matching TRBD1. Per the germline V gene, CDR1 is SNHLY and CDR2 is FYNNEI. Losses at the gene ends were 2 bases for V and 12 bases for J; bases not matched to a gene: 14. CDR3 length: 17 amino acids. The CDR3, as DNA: TGTGCCAGCAGTGAAAGGGGCATGGGACAGGGTGGGGTACCCCTCCACTTT. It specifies CASSERGMGQGGVPLHF. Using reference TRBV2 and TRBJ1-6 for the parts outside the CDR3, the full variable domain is EPEVTQTPSHQVTQMGQEVILRCVPISNHLYFYWYRQILGQKVEFLVSFYNNEISEKSEIFDDQFSVERPDGSNFTLKIRSTKLEDSAMYFCASSERGMGQGGVPLHFGNGTRLTVT.